This T cell receptor (beta chain) emerged from a study of T cell changes during pregnancy in multiple sclerosis. Germline CDR1 and CDR2: SGHVS and FQNEAQ. The CDR3 spans 13 residues. J was trimmed by 1 base and V by 8 bases; bases with no gene match: 2. The repertoire was sequenced with immunoSEQ multiplex PCR; TCRdb's copy has only in-frame clones and lacks some. In the table there are 45,000 or so clones, under 95% of which are singletons. The TCR sequence derives from a female donor with multiple sclerosis, enrolled in a pregnancy study. Sequenced here: CD8+ T cells from peripheral blood mononuclear cells, sampled in the second trimester of pregnancy. This chain uses TRBV7-8 with TRBJ2-1, with 7 bases that match TRBD2. The CDR3 region has the DNA TGTGCCAGCTCCGGGGGGTCCTACAATGAGCAGTTCTTC. Its protein product is CASSGGSYNEQFF.